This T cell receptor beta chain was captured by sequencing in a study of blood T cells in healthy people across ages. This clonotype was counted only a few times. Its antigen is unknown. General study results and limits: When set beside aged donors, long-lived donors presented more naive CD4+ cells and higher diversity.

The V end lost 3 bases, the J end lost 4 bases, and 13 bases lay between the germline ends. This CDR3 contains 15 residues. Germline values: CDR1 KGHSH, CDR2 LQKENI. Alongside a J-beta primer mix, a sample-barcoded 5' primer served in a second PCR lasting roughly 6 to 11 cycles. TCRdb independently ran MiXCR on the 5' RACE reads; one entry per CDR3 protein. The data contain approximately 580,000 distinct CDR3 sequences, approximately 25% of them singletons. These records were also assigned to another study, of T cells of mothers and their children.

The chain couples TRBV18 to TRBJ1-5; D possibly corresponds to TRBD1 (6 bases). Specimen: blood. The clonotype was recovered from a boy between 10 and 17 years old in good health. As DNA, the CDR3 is TGTGCCAGCTCACCCGCACAGGGCGAAAATCAGCCCCAGCATTTT. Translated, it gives CASSPAQGENQPQHF.